This T cell receptor (beta chain) was sequenced in a study of cytomegalovirus exposure and HLA in healthy donors. V trimming: 4 bases; J trimming: 7 bases; junction bases outside the gene matches: 4. There are 14 residues in the CDR3. Germline CDR1 SGHNT, CDR2 YYREEE (reference sequence). The study ran its PCR with 60 Vbeta and 13 Jbeta primers. Profiled with immunoSEQ multiplex PCR; TCRdb holds only in-frame clones, not every one. This table holds about 130,000 clones, more than 60% found once. Sequenced material: PBMCs. The clonotype comes from a woman aged 60 to 75 in good health and CMV-seropositive. The chain combines TRBV5-4 with TRBJ1-6, with 8 bases identical to TRBD1. DNA for the CDR3: TGTGCCAGCAGCCAGGGGGCGGGAAATTCACCCCTCCACTTT. It yields the protein CASSQGAGNSPLHF.